Below, 19 T cell receptor beta chains from the same sample are listed, as sequenced in a study of preoperative IRX-2 immunotherapy in early breast cancer. Some clones are missing from TCRdb's copy, which holds only in-frame ones; the method was immunoSEQ multiplex PCR. The profile covers 40,000 or so clones, with about 95% appearing a single time and over 1.5% taken by the ten largest. Treatment in this sample: preoperative locoregional IRX-2 cytokine immunotherapy. Material: tumor tissue, obtained after IRX-2 immunotherapy. Source of these receptors: a human donor with breast cancer.

This clone appeared once. The chain recombines TRBV11-3 with TRBJ2-5; D remains unclear. The V gene's germline CDR1 is SGHNT and CDR2 YENEEA. Trimming left V 1 base short and J 4 bases short, with 1 base between. CDR3 length equals 11 residues. The CDR3 protein is CASSLGETQYF. CDR3 sequence (DNA): TGTGCCAGCAGCTTAGGAGAGACCCAGTACTTC.

The V call is TRBV19, the J call TRBJ1-4; D not certain. Trimming took 4 bases from V and 6 from J, leaving 9 bases between them. CDR3 length: 13 amino acids. The germline V gene has CDR1 LNHDA and CDR2 SQIVND (reference sequence). In DNA form, the CDR3 reads TGTGCCAGTAGTAAGACAAGGGATGAAAAACTGTTTTTT. Translation: CASSKTRDEKLFF.

The chain couples TRBV4-3 to TRBJ2-3; TRBD1 is a possible D gene (5 bases). Germline V gives CDR1 LGHNA, CDR2 YSLEER. CDR3 size: 15 residues. Trimming cost V 2 bases and J 4 bases, with 13 bases left between them. CDR3 bases: TGCGCCAGCAGCCAACAGGGATCTCGGGCAGATACGCAGTATTTT. Its translation is CASSQQGSRADTQYF.

The genes are TRBV5-1 and TRBJ2-6; no definite D call. The germline V and J ends were trimmed by 0 bases and 12 bases, with 7 bases remaining between them. CDR3 length: 12 amino acids. The V gene's germline CDR1 is SGHRS and CDR2 YFSETQ. The DNA for the CDR3 is TGCGCCAGCAGCTTGGGATTGAGCGTCCTGACTTTC. It yields the protein CASSLGLSVLTF.

In this sample, this clone turned up a few times. CDR3 amino acids: CAISLTGSNTGELFF. The CDR3 nucleotides read TGTGCCATCAGCCTGACAGGGTCGAACACCGGGGAGCTGTTTTTT. The chain carries TRBV10-3 and TRBJ2-2; TRBD1 aligns across 7 bases. This CDR3 comprises 15 residues. Germline V CDR1 and CDR2: ENHRY, SYGVKD. V trimming: 6 bases; J trimming: 0 bases; junction bases outside the gene matches: 4.

This clone was seen once. The V and J genes are TRBV19 and TRBJ1-5, with a weak D call TRBD1 (6 bases). This CDR3 spans 13 amino acids. From germline, CDR1 is LNHDA and CDR2 SQIVND (reference sequence). V lost 7 bases and J 6 bases, leaving 13 bases between the germline ends. In nucleotides, the CDR3 is TGTGCCAGTAACCCGACAGGTTTTCAGCCCCAGCATTTT. Translation gives CASNPTGFQPQHF.

J is TRBJ2-3 and V is TRBV19, with a weak D call TRBD2 (7 bases). The CDR3 has 12 amino acids. Germline V CDR1 and CDR2: LNHDA, SQIVND (reference sequence). Here the CDR3 DNA reads TGTGTAAAGGTGGGGGGGCTGGATACGCAGTATTTT. Its protein product is CVKVGGLDTQYF.

The J gene is TRBJ1-6, the V gene TRBV5-8, with TRBD1 identical over 7 bases. J was trimmed by 10 bases and V by 2 bases; bases with no gene match: 15. Looked up from germline, CDR1 is SGHTS and CDR2 is YDEGEE. This CDR3 spans 17 amino acids. The CDR3 here is CASSLRYGTARNSPLHF. CDR3 in DNA: TGTGCCAGCAGCTTAAGATATGGGACAGCACGGAACTCACCCCTCCACTTT.

The V and J genes are TRBV11-3 and TRBJ2-2, with D uncertain. The CDR3 length is 13 residues. Germline values: CDR1 SGHNT, CDR2 YENEEA. Trimming took off 5 bases at V and 7 bases at J, with 11 bases between the two ends. The CDR3 sequence: CASSTNPRGELFF. CDR3 coding DNA: TGTGCCAGCAGCACCAACCCACGCGGGGAGCTGTTTTTT.

The J gene is TRBJ2-3, the V gene TRBV14; no clear D gene. V was trimmed by 1 base and J by 2 bases, leaving 7 bases between them. Germline V lookup: CDR1 SGHDN, CDR2 FVKESK. The CDR3 totals 14 residues. As DNA, the CDR3 is TGTGCCAGCAGCCAAGTCCGGTCCACAGATACGCAGTATTTT. Translated, it gives CASSQVRSTDTQYF.

The chain joins TRBV5-4 to TRBJ1-2, with 7 nucleotides matching TRBD1. V trimming: 4 bases; J trimming: 3 bases; junction bases outside the gene matches: 3. Germline assignment: CDR1 SGHNT and CDR2 YYREEE (reference sequence). This CDR3 comprises 13 residues. CDR3 in amino acids: CASSLTGYYGYTF. The CDR3 DNA reads TGTGCCAGCAGCCTGACAGGGTACTATGGCTACACCTTC.

This chain joins TRBV10-3 and TRBJ2-5; possible D gene TRBD1, 5 bases. The CDR3 loop spans 14 amino acids. Germline lookup yields CDR1 ENHRY and CDR2 SYGVKD. V lost 2 bases to trimming and J lost 2 bases, with 9 bases between them. CDR3 bases: TGTGCCATCAGTGAGGGACACGCGCAAGAGACCCAGTACTTC. This gives the protein CAISEGHAQETQYF.

V and J are TRBV5-1 and TRBJ2-5; D might be TRBD1 (6 bases). CDR1 is SGHRS, CDR2 YFSETQ, per germline. The V gene lost 4 bases and the J gene lost 5 bases, with 15 bases spanning the gap. The CDR3 is made up of 14 amino acids. The CDR3 reads CASSQFDRTETQYF. The CDR3 DNA reads as TGCGCCAGCAGCCAGTTTGACAGGACGGAGACCCAGTACTTC.

The chain joins TRBV6-1 to TRBJ2-1; D is unclear. The CDR3 has 12 residues. The V end lost 2 bases, the J end lost 8 bases, and 7 bases lay between the germline ends. Germline CDR1 MNHNS, CDR2 SASEGT. CDR3 bases: TGTGCCAGCAGTGAATTTAGGCATGAGCAGTTCTTC. Translation: CASSEFRHEQFF.

The rearrangement joins TRBV15 to TRBJ2-3; D may be TRBD2 (6 bases). Trimming removed 3 bases from V and 0 bases from J, with 16 bases in between. The germline V gene encodes CDR1 LNHNV and CDR2 YYDKDF (reference sequence). The CDR3 consists of 17 residues. The CDR3 nucleotides are TGTGCCACCAGCAGCTTAGGAGGGGTTATTAGCACAGATACGCAGTATTTT. This translates into CATSSLGGVISTDTQYF.

This rearrangement joins TRBV6-4 to TRBJ2-4; TRBD2 matches at 8 bases. V lost 2 bases, J lost 7 bases, and 13 bases stayed unmatched. CDR1 and CDR2 from the germline V gene are MRHNA and SNTAGT. This CDR3 region has 17 residues. The DNA for the CDR3 is TGTGCCAGCAGTGACGAGAGCGGGAGAATTGGGGGTAACATTCAGTACTTC. Its translation: CASSDESGRIGGNIQYF.

The chain uses TRBV5-8 and TRBJ2-4; D remains unclear. The CDR3 has 16 amino acids. The V gene lost 2 bases and the J gene lost 3 bases, with 15 bases spanning the gap. The germline V gene has CDR1 SGHTS and CDR2 YDEGEE. The CDR3 nucleotides are TGTGCCAGCAGCTTACTGTTGGGGTTTGGCAAAAACATTCAGTACTTC. Protein product: CASSLLLGFGKNIQYF.

This chain uses TRBV13 with TRBJ2-1, with 8 bases that match TRBD2. The CDR3 is 17 residues long. Germline V gene data show CDR1 as PRHDT and CDR2 as FYEKMQ (reference sequence). V shed 5 bases, J shed 7 bases, and the junction held 16 bases outside the gene matches. The CDR3 DNA follows: TGTGCCAGCAGCCTCCATCGCTTGACTAGCGACATTAATGAGCAGTTCTTC. This translates into CASSLHRLTSDINEQFF.

The chain couples TRBV10-3 to TRBJ2-7; 12 bases are a match to TRBD2. The length of the CDR3 is 22 residues. Germline CDR1 is ENHRY and CDR2 is SYGVKD. The J segment lost 4 bases and the V segment lost 0 bases, leaving 22 bases of the junction unmatched. CDR3 region: CAISESTGRSSGRASSTYEQYF. CDR3 nucleotides: TGTGCCATCAGTGAGTCGACAGGGCGATCTAGCGGGAGGGCCTCGTCAACTTACGAGCAGTACTTC.